These 14 T cell receptor beta chains were sequenced from one sample in a study of shared clonotypes between healthy human individuals. The repertoire was sequenced with immunoSEQ multiplex PCR; TCRdb's copy has only in-frame clones and lacks some. The sample shows 560,000 or so clones, approximately 96% of them seen only once. Terminally differentiated effector memory CD45RA+ cells were excluded from the naive CD8 cells, which were CD45RO-negative and positively selected for CCR7. The sequenced material came from naive CD8+ T cells sorted from blood. These receptors were taken from a woman between 25 and 40 years old in good health.

The chain is built from TRBV9 and TRBJ1-1; no clear D gene. Germline CDR1 reads SGDLS; CDR2 reads YYNGEE. The CDR3 runs to 16 residues. Trimming removed 0 bases at V and 0 bases at J, with 12 bases between. In DNA, the CDR3 is TGTGCCAGCAGCGTAGTTGGCCGATCAATGAACACTGAAGCTTTCTTT. Residues: CASSVVGRSMNTEAFF.

The J gene is TRBJ2-1, the V gene TRBV11-2; 8 bases are shared with TRBD1. The CDR3 loop spans 18 amino acids. V dropped 7 bases and J dropped 0; count of bases not matched to a gene: 14. CDR1 SGHAT and CDR2 FQNNGV come from the germline V gene. The CDR3 DNA is TGTGCCAGCATACAAAGGCCCGGACAGGGATACTCCTACAATGAGCAGTTCTTC. Protein: CASIQRPGQGYSYNEQFF.

This chain links TRBV15 with TRBJ1-2; weak D call: TRBD1 (5 bases). CDR3 size: 16 residues. V was trimmed by 0 bases and J by 4 bases, leaving 15 bases between them. CDR1 is LNHNV, CDR2 YYDKDF, per germline (reference sequence). CDR3 coding DNA: TGTGCCACCAGCAGAGATCGGGGGGACTCGGTCTATGGCTACACCTTC. Its protein product is CATSRDRGDSVYGYTF.

A remark on this clone: Additional DNA sequences in this sample encode the identical CDR3. The chain employs TRBV27 and TRBJ2-4; D is uncertain. CDR1 is MNHEY, CDR2 SMNVEV, per germline (reference sequence). V was cut by 3 bases and J by 1 base, with 4 bases left in between. The CDR3 runs to 13 residues. CDR3 amino acids: CASSFGAKNIQYF. The CDR3 DNA sequence: TGTGCCAGCAGTTTCGGTGCCAAAAACATTCAGTACTTC.

This sequence joins TRBV11-2 and TRBJ2-1; tentatively, D is TRBD1 (5 bases). The length of the CDR3 is 16 residues. Germline V lookup: CDR1 SGHAT, CDR2 FQNNGV. Trimming stripped 5 bases from V and 0 bases from J, with 14 bases between. The DNA of the CDR3 is TGTGCCAGCAGCCTGCTAGGGGAAAGCTCCTACAATGAGCAGTTCTTC. Translating it yields CASSLLGESSYNEQFF. The entire variable domain, with the rest obtained from reference TRBV11-2 and TRBJ2-1, is as follows: EAGVAQSPRYKIIEKRQSVAFWCNPISGHATLYWYQQILGQGPKLLIQFQNNGVVDDSQLPKDRFSAERLKGVDSTLKIQPAKLEDSAVYLCASSLLGESSYNEQFFGPGTRLTVL.

The chain recombines TRBV27 with TRBJ2-7; weak D call: TRBD1 (6 bases). Germline V gene data show CDR1 as MNHEY and CDR2 as SMNVEV (reference sequence). The V and J ends lost 8 bases and 7 bases respectively, with 15 bases between them. This CDR3 is 12 amino acids long. This chain's CDR3 is CASALPQGEQYF. The DNA of the CDR3 is TGTGCCAGCGCCCTTCCCCAGGGGGAGCAGTACTTC.

V and J are TRBV28 and TRBJ1-2; a possible D gene is TRBD1 (5 bases). The CDR3 is made up of 16 amino acids. Germline-derived CDR1 and CDR2 are MDHEN and SYDVKM. V lost 3 bases and J lost 1, with 15 bases in between. DNA of the CDR3: TGTGCCAGCAGTTTTTCAAGGACACCTATTAACTATGGCTACACCTTC. This gives the protein CASSFSRTPINYGYTF.

The V call is TRBV10-1, the J call TRBJ2-1; 9 bases are a match to TRBD2. The V gene's germline CDR1 is WNHNN and CDR2 SYGVQD (reference sequence). Trimming at V came to 4 bases and at J to 3 bases, leaving 13 bases not matched to a gene. CDR3 size: 18 residues. The CDR3 reads CASSGSVAGEGLYNEQFF. The DNA for the CDR3 is TGCGCCAGCAGTGGATCCGTAGCGGGAGAGGGACTCTACAATGAGCAGTTCTTC.

This clone has only one observation. The chain combines TRBV11-1 with TRBJ2-6, with D perhaps TRBD1 or TRBD2 (6 bases each). V gave up 0 bases and J gave up 3 bases, with 18 bases separating them. The CDR3 runs 19 residues. Looked up from germline, CDR1 is SGHAT and CDR2 is FQDESV (reference sequence). The CDR3, as DNA: TGTGCCAGCAGCTTAGCTAGGGGGGAGGATTACTTTGGGGCCAACGTCCTGACTTTC. It encodes CASSLARGEDYFGANVLTF.

The chain carries TRBV28 and TRBJ2-1, with 8 bases matching TRBD1. The V gene end was trimmed by 11 bases and the J gene end by 7 bases; junction bases not matched to a gene: 10. CDR3 size: 13 residues. Germline values: CDR1 MDHEN, CDR2 SYDVKM. CDR3 nucleotide sequence: TGTGCCGGCGGGGCAGGGGGCAAGAATGAGCAGTTCTTC. Its protein is CAGGAGGKNEQFF. The complete variable domain, with remaining parts taken from reference TRBV28 and TRBJ2-1, reads DVKVTQSSRYLVKRTGEKVFLECVQDMDHENMFWYRQDPGLGLRLIYFSYDVKMKEKGDIPEGYSVSREKKERFSLILESASTNQTSMYLCAGGAGGKNEQFFGPGTRLTVL.

The chain employs TRBV12-5 and TRBJ1-2; TRBD1 matches at 7 bases. Trimming cost V 7 bases and J 1 base; bases outside gene matches: 24. This CDR3 spans 20 amino acids. CDR1 LGHNT and CDR2 FRNRAP come from the germline V gene. The CDR3 spells CASVANRTGRDQYLNYGYTF. The CDR3 DNA sequence: TGTGCTAGTGTCGCGAATCGGACAGGACGCGACCAATATCTTAACTATGGCTACACCTTC. The whole variable domain, filled in from reference TRBV12-5 and TRBJ1-2, reads DARVTQTPRHKVTEMGQEVTMRCQPILGHNTVFWYRQTMMQGLELLAYFRNRAPLDDSGMPKDRFSAEMPDATLATLKIQPSEPRDSAVYFCASVANRTGRDQYLNYGYTFGSGTRLTVV.

CDR3 bases: TGTGCCGGACGAAACCAGGGCAATGAGCAGTTCTTC. Its protein is CAGRNQGNEQFF. The chain employs TRBV6-1 and TRBJ2-1; weak D call: TRBD1 (5 bases). The germline V and J ends were trimmed by 11 bases and 6 bases, with 14 bases remaining between them. Germline-derived CDR1 and CDR2 are MNHNS and SASEGT. The CDR3 length is 12 residues.

V usage is TRBV21-1 and J usage is TRBJ2-5; the D segment call TRBD2 is taken from the table without a DNA check. TRBV21-1 is classified as a pseudogene. This CDR3 spans 13 amino acids. CDR3 protein: CASRRGGQETQYF. CDR3 DNA: TGTGCCAGCAGAAGGGGGGGCCAAGAGACCCAGTACTTC.

The chain combines TRBV9 with TRBJ2-2; 13 nucleotides agree with TRBD2. V dropped 4 bases and J dropped 4; count of bases not matched to a gene: 4. Germline V lookup: CDR1 SGDLS, CDR2 YYNGEE. This CDR3 region has 16 residues. This CDR3 is CASSLGLAGVTGELFF. The DNA for the CDR3 is TGTGCCAGCAGCCTAGGACTAGCGGGAGTCACCGGGGAGCTGTTTTTT.